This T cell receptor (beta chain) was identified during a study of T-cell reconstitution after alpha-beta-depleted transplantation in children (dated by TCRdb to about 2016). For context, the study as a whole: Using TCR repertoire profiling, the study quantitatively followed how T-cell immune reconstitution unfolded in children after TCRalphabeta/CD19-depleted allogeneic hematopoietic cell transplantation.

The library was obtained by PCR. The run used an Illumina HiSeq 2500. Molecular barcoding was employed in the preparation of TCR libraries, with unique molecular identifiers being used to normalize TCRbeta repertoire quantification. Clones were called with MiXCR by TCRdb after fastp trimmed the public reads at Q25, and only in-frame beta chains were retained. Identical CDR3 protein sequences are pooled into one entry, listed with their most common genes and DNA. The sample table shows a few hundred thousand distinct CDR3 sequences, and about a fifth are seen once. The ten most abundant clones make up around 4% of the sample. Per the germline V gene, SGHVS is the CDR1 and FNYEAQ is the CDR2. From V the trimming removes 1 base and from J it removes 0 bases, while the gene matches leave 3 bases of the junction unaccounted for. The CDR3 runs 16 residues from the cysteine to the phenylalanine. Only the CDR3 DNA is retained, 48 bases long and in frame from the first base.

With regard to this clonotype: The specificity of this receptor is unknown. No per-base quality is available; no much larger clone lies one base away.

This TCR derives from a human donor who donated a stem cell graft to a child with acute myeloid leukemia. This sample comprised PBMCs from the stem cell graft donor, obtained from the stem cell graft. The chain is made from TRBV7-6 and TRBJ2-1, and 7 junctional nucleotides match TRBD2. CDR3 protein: CASSLVGGNSYNEQFF. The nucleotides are TGTGCCAGCAGCTTAGTGGGGGGGAACTCCTACAATGAGCAGTTCTTC.